A selection of T cell receptor beta chains follows, all from one sample in a study of vaccination and CD4 T cells after COVID-19. For these receptors, no antigen is known. TCRdb processed the PCR reads anew with MiXCR; each CDR3 protein has one entry. The table has several thousand distinct CDR3 sequences, approximately 63% seen once. Sequenced input: CD4+ T cells from blood, cultured in vitro. These receptors all stem from a human donor who had recovered from COVID-19. The CDR3 runs from the conserved cysteine through the conserved F or W. A D gene is named only where the DNA matches it firmly. The size of a clone is reported for some rows only, either as once, few or many, or as a class for expanded clones.

NA	TRBV7-6	few	TRBJ2-5	TGTGCCAGCAGCTTAGAGGCCAGGTCGTCCGAGACCCAGTACTTC	CASSLEARSSETQYF
NA	TRBV7-2	few	TRBJ2-7	TGTGCCAGCAGCTCGGCGGCCTCCTACGAGCAGTACTTC	CASSSAASYEQYF
TRBD1	TRBV7-2	NA	TRBJ1-2	TGTGCCAGCAGCCCGGGACAGGGACTCAGCTACACCTTC	CASSPGQGLSYTF
NA	TRBV18	NA	TRBJ2-5	TGTGCCAGCTCCCCGTGGCAAGAGACCCAGTACTTC	CASSPWQETQYF
NA	TRBV6-5	few	TRBJ2-7	TGTGCCAGCAGTTCCCGAACCGAGCAGTACTTC	CASSSRTEQYF
NA	TRBV20-1	NA	TRBJ1-1	TGCAGTGCTAGAGATCCCCGAGGCCTTGAAGCTTTCTTT	CSARDPRGLEAFF
NA	TRBV7-9	NA	TRBJ2-7	TGTGCCAGCAGCTTAAACGGACCGTTCTACGAGCAGTACTTC	CASSLNGPFYEQYF
NA	TRBV7-9	few	TRBJ2-7	TGTGCCAGCAGCTTAGCTAGAAGGGGGGGGACCTACGAGCAGTACTTC	CASSLARRGGTYEQYF
NA	TRBV20-1	few	TRBJ2-7	TGCAGTGACACGGCGGGCCTATCCTACGAGCAGTACTTC	CSDTAGLSYEQYF
TRBD1	TRBV28	once	TRBJ2-5	TGTGCCAGCAGTCCGGGACAGGGGGCATCCCAGTACTTC	CASSPGQGASQYF
NA	TRBV20-1	NA	TRBJ1-6	TGCAGTGCTATCGGGCAGCTCGATGGGGATTCACCCCTCCACTTT	CSAIGQLDGDSPLHF
TRBD1	TRBV7-6	once	TRBJ2-7	TGTGCCAGCAGCTTAGATAGGACAGGGGCGCAGTACTTC	CASSLDRTGAQYF
TRBD1	TRBV7-9	NA	TRBJ1-2	TGTGCCAGCAGTTTTACAGGGGGCGAAGGCTATGGCTACACCTTC	CASSFTGGEGYGYTF
TRBD1	TRBV20-1	NA	TRBJ2-2	TGCAGTGCTAGATGGACAGGGATCACCGGGGAGCTGTTTTTT	CSARWTGITGELFF